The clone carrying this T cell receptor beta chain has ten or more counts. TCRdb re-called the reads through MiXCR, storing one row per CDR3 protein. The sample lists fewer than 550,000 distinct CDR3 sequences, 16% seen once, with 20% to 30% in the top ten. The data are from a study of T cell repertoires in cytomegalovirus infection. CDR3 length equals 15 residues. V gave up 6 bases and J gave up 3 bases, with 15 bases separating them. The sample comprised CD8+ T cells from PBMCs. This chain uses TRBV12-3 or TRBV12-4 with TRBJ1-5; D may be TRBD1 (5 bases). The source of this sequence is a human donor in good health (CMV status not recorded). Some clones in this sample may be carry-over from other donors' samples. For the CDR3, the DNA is TGTGCCAGCAGGGCAGGGCAGGCGATCAATCAGCCCCAGCATTTT. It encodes CASRAGQAINQPQHF.